One and the same sample provided the 2 T cell receptor beta chains below, sequenced in a study of blood T cell repertoires in COVID-19. Produced via immunoSEQ multiplex PCR; TCRdb's table is partial and in-frame only. The table includes roughly 380,000 clones, 88% detected once. The sample taken for sequencing was PBMCs or T cells enriched from blood (not recorded which). The receptors come from a woman aged 25 to 45 who had been exposed to COVID-19.

The chain is built from TRBV18 and TRBJ2-7; possibly TRBD2 for D (5 bases). The CDR3 sequence is 13 residues long. Germline CDR1 reads KGHSH; CDR2 reads LQKENI. The germline V and J ends were trimmed by 0 bases and 4 bases, with 7 bases remaining between them. CDR3 sequence (DNA): TGTGCCAGCTCACCACCGCGGACTTACGAGCAGTACTTC. Translation gives CASSPPRTYEQYF.

V is TRBV11-3 and J is TRBJ2-4; D perhaps matches TRBD1 (6 bases). CDR1 is SGHNT and CDR2 is YENEEA in the germline V gene. The CDR3 runs 16 residues. Trimming removed 1 base from V and 1 base from J, with 11 bases in between. This CDR3 reads CASSLGGRSAKNIQYF. DNA for the CDR3: TGTGCCAGCAGCTTAGGGGGGCGTAGTGCCAAAAACATTCAGTACTTC. Using reference TRBV11-3 and TRBJ2-4 for the parts outside the CDR3, the full variable domain is EAGVVQSPRYKIIEKKQPVAFWCNPISGHNTLYWYLQNLGQGPELLIRYENEEAVDDSQLPKDRFSAERLKGVDSTLKIQPAELGDSAVYLCASSLGGRSAKNIQYFGAGTRLSVL.